This T cell receptor beta chain derives from a study of cytomegalovirus exposure and HLA in healthy donors. A remark on this clone: The antigen is not known.

Germline CDR1 SGHNT, CDR2 YENEEA. Trimming removed 4 bases at V and 7 bases at J, with 16 bases between. The CDR3 sequence is 15 residues long. Study-wide results and caveats: Sequencing had likely introduced a cluster of highly shared sequence variants as an artifact.

This PCR relied on a set of 60 Vbeta primers and 13 Jbeta primers. TCRdb's table, derived via immunoSEQ multiplex PCR, lists solely in-frame clones and lacks some. This sample has around 120,000 clones, with roughly 9% found just once. Sequencing was carried out using PBMCs. The TCR comes from a man aged 25-45 years in good health and CMV-seronegative. The rearrangement joins TRBV11-3 to TRBJ2-2; a possible D gene is TRBD1 (6 bases). As DNA, the CDR3 is TGTGCCAGCAGCTACCGGGGCAGGGGCAACGGGGAGCTGTTTTTT. Protein sequence: CASSYRGRGNGELFF.